This TCR beta chain was documented in a study of tumor and adjacent non-tumor tissue in lung cancer. Study-level background: There were 12 adenocarcinoma, a couple of squamous cell carcinoma and 1 small cell lung cancer cases. Samples averaged around 3.9 million productive TCRbeta reads each.

Notes on this clonotype: This may be a read error, as it is one base from a much larger clone.

This sample's RNA came from whole unsorted tissue. The V and J ends lost 6 bases and 1 base respectively, with 13 bases between them. This CDR3 contains 15 residues. Germline CDR1 is MNHNY and CDR2 is SVGAGI (reference sequence). Three rounds of nested PCR, following a modified ARM-PCR protocol, produced the TCRbeta library. MiXCR, run by TCRdb on the multiplex PCR reads, gives a single entry per CDR3 protein. The sample lists under 250,000 distinct CDR3 sequences, around 71% occurring once. This receptor was identified in a man aged 55 to 70 with non-small cell lung cancer. The chain uses TRBV6-6 and TRBJ2-1; D gene unclear. The sequenced sample consisted of lung tumor tissue. The DNA for the CDR3 is TGTGCCAGCAGGACGGCGCGGAAGTCCTACAATGAGCAGTTCTTC. This encodes CASRTARKSYNEQFF.